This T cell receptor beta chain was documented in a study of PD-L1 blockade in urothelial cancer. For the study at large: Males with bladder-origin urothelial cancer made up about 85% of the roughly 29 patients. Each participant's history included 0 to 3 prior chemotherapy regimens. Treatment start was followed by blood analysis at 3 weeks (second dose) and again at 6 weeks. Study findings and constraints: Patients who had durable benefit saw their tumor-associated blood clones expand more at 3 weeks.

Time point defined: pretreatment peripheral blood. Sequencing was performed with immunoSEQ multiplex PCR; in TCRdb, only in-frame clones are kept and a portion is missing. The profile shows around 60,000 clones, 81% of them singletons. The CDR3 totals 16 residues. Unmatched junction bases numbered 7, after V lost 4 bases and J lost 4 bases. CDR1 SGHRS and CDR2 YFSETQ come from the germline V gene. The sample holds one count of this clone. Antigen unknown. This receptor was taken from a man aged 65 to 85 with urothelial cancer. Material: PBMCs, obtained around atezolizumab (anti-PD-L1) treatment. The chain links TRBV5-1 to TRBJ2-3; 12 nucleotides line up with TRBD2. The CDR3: CASSPRLAGVADTQYF. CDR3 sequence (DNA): TGCGCCAGCAGCCCCCGACTAGCGGGAGTGGCAGATACGCAGTATTTT.